This T cell receptor (beta chain) was recovered during a study of Ad26.COV2.S vaccination and SARS-CoV-2 variants. In the study overall: The donor belonged to the COV1001 Ad26.COV2.S trial arm.

Concerning this clone: As yet, its antigen is unknown.

V lost 3 bases and J lost 1, with 13 bases in between. The CDR3 is 16 amino acids. Germline V CDR1 and CDR2: KGHSH, LQKENI. The repertoire was sequenced with immunoSEQ multiplex PCR; TCRdb's copy has only in-frame clones and lacks some. The sample has a few hundred thousand clones, roughly 91% seen once; the top ten hold 3.4%. General observations from the study: Reported findings describe substantial breadth in spike-specific CD8+ and CD4+ T cell responses following vaccination.

The treatment here: 15 to 20 received Ad26.COV2.S at low or high dose, single or two shots; roughly five received placebo; per-sample allocation not given. The samples were gathered on day 63 after the first injection of vaccine or placebo. The vaccine delivered Wuhan-strain SARS-CoV-2 spike through an Ad26 vector. The V and J genes are TRBV18 and TRBJ1-5, with D possibly TRBD1 on 5 matching bases. This sequence was found in a person between 18 and 59 years old who received the Ad26.COV2.S COVID-19 vaccine or a placebo. Source: peripheral blood, taken in a trial of Ad26.COV2.S vaccine versus placebo. The CDR3 region has the DNA TGTGCCAGCTCACCTAACGCAGGGAAGAGCAATCAGCCCCAGCATTTT. Amino acids: CASSPNAGKSNQPQHF. The whole variable domain, filled in from reference TRBV18 and TRBJ1-5, reads NAGVMQNPRHLVRRRGQEARLRCSPMKGHSHVYWYRQLPEEGLKFMVYLQKENIIDESGMPKERFSAEFPKEGPSILRIQQVVRGDSAAYFCASSPNAGKSNQPQHFGDGTRLSIL.